This T cell receptor (beta chain) stems from a study of T-cell reconstitution after alpha-beta-depleted transplantation in children. Unique molecular identifiers were incorporated during preparation of the TCRbeta library. TCRdb re-called the PCR reads with MiXCR, one entry per CDR3 protein. The repertoire includes under 750,000 distinct CDR3 sequences, roughly 23% of them detected once, and approximately 14% sits in the top ten. This CDR3 region has 13 residues. V dropped 4 bases and J dropped 4 bases, with 10 bases sitting between them. Germline V gene sequence: CDR1 ENHRY, CDR2 SYGVKD. The sequencing here drew on PBMCs, mostly from graft donor cells, taken 360 days after TCRalphabeta/CD19-depleted stem cell transplant. The receptor was isolated from a boy younger than two who had a stem cell transplant for acute myeloid leukemia, so the T cells may come from the graft donor. The V gene is TRBV10-3, the J gene TRBJ2-5; D remains unclear. CDR3 nucleotide sequence: TGTGCCATCAGTGTGGTAGGGATAGAGACCCAGTACTTC. Its translation: CAISVVGIETQYF.